The 32 T cell receptor beta chains presented below share a single source sample, sequenced in a study of blood T cells in healthy people across ages (dated by TCRdb to the mid-2010s). Libraries were constructed by 5' RACE. Instrument used: Illumina HiSeq 2500. The second PCR ran for roughly 7 to 12 cycles and used a J-beta primer mix along with a sample-barcoded 5' primer. TCRdb trimmed public reads at Q25 via fastp, called clones via MiXCR and kept in-frame beta chains. Rows with a matching CDR3 protein are joined into one entry that keeps the most common DNA and genes. The sample profile shows about 780,000 distinct CDR3 sequences; 46% of them were found once. About a sixth of the sample rests with the top ten. The sequenced material came from blood. The receptors come from a man of 80 years or more in good health.

Remarks on this clonotype: Germline is not matched at one junction end, which may reflect a read error. This rearrangement joins TRBV15 to TRBJ2-5; D is undetermined. The DNA matches TRBJ2-7 better at its end, which makes the J call doubtful. The CDR3 has 13 amino acids. The germline V gene has CDR1 LNHNV and CDR2 YYDKDF (reference sequence). The CDR3 reads CATSRGVAYEQYF. The CDR3 DNA reads TGTGCCACTAGCAGAGGCGTTGCCTACGAGCAGTACTTC.

CDR3 region: CASSPGLVSGNTIYF. The CDR3 DNA follows: TGTGCCAGCTCACCGGGTCTTGTCTCTGGAAACACCATATATTTT. The chain links TRBV18 to TRBJ1-3; D gene uncertain. Deletions cut 3 bases from V and 0 bases from J, with 9 bases between. Germline CDR1 and CDR2: KGHSH and LQKENI. CDR3 size: 15 residues.

CDR3 in DNA: TGCGCCAGCAGCTTGCAGGGACCACCAGAAGGCACCATATATTTT. This codes for CASSLQGPPEGTIYF. This chain joins TRBV5-1 and TRBJ1-3; TRBD1 is a possible D gene (5 bases). V lost 1 base and J lost 9, with 17 bases in between. This CDR3 has 15 amino acids. Germline values: CDR1 SGHRS, CDR2 YFSETQ.

The sample holds a few counts of this clonotype. The chain employs TRBV20-1 and TRBJ2-3; TRBD1 agrees at 7 bases. The CDR3 covers 15 residues. Germline CDR1 and CDR2: DFQATT and SNEGSKA (reference sequence). Trimming took 2 bases from V and 0 from J; bases not matched to a gene: 5. CDR3 sequence (DNA): TGCAGTGCTAGATTTCAGGGGGTGAGCACAGATACGCAGTATTTT. Translating gives CSARFQGVSTDTQYF.

The chain joins TRBV2 to TRBJ2-2, with 10 bases matching TRBD2. This CDR3 is built from 16 residues. Germline V gene lookup returns CDR1 SNHLY and CDR2 FYNNEI. Unmatched junction bases numbered 7, after V lost 2 bases and J lost 7 bases. CDR3 residues: CASSERPSGSGGELFF. DNA for the CDR3: TGTGCCAGCAGTGAAAGGCCTAGCGGGAGTGGCGGGGAGCTGTTTTTT.

This clonotype was picked up a small number of times. The chain employs TRBV2 and TRBJ2-7, with D unclear. The germline CDR1 and CDR2 sequences are SNHLY and FYNNEI. The germline V and J ends were trimmed by 4 bases and 7 bases, with 8 bases remaining between them. The CDR3 is 11 residues long. The CDR3 region has the DNA TGTGCCAGCAGTGCTCGGTTGGAGCAGTACTTC. Protein sequence: CASSARLEQYF.

V gene TRBV29-1 combines with J gene TRBJ1-1, with D perhaps matching TRBD1 (5 bases). This CDR3 has 12 amino acids. The germline V gene encodes CDR1 SQVTM and CDR2 ANQGSEA. Trimming removed 6 bases at V and 4 bases at J, with 12 bases between. The CDR3: CSVGQTFTEAFF. The CDR3 DNA is TGCAGCGTAGGACAAACATTCACTGAAGCTTTCTTT.

The chain is built from TRBV5-1 and TRBJ2-5; D ambiguous. Per the germline V gene, CDR1 is SGHRS and CDR2 is YFSETQ. This CDR3 region has 14 residues. V was shortened by 0 bases and J by 4 bases, with 10 bases between the two germline ends. The CDR3 sequence is CASSLAPPAETQYF. CDR3 nucleotide sequence: TGCGCCAGCAGCTTGGCCCCGCCCGCAGAGACCCAGTACTTC. Looking up the rest from reference TRBV5-1 and TRBJ2-5 gives the full variable domain: KAGVTQTPRYLIKTRGQQVTLSCSPISGHRSVSWYQQTPGQGLQFLFEYFSETQRNKGNFPGRFSGRQFSNSRSEMNVSTLELGDSALYLCASSLAPPAETQYFGPGTRLLVL.

V usage is TRBV29-1 and J usage is TRBJ2-1; D not certain. V was shortened by 5 bases and J by 6 bases, with 8 bases between the two germline ends. The CDR3 is made up of 11 amino acids. CDR1 is SQVTM, CDR2 ANQGSEA, per germline. The CDR3 DNA follows: TGCAGCGTTCTTCGTGCCAATGAGCAGTTCTTC. Translating it yields CSVLRANEQFF.

The V call is TRBV4-1, the J call TRBJ1-6; D is ambiguous. The CDR3 is 16 residues long. Trimming cost V 1 base and J 0 bases, with 7 bases left between them. The V gene's germline CDR1 is MGHRA and CDR2 YSYEKL. Here the CDR3 reads CASSQAFDSYNSPLHF. CDR3 nucleotides: TGCGCCAGCAGCCAAGCTTTTGACTCCTATAATTCACCCCTCCACTTT.

The gene calls are TRBV6-5 and TRBJ1-2; D gene uncertain. This CDR3 has 17 amino acids. V was pared by 0 bases and J by 1 base, with 15 bases between. The germline CDR1 and CDR2 sequences are MNHEY and SVGAGI. The CDR3 DNA follows: TGTGCCAGCAGTTACTCGCTAACTACAGCCCGTAACTATGGCTACACCTTC. Amino acid sequence: CASSYSLTTARNYGYTF.

The gene calls are TRBV20-1 and TRBJ2-1; 10 nucleotides match TRBD2. Per the germline V gene, CDR1 is DFQATT and CDR2 is SNEGSKA (reference sequence). The CDR3 contains 16 residues. J lost 9 bases, V lost 0 bases, and 11 bases had no gene match. CDR3 DNA sequence: TGCAGTGCTAGAGATCGAGTAGCGGGGGGCACGGGTGAGCAGTTCTTC. This sequence encodes CSARDRVAGGTGEQFF.

Note on this clonotype: Just one base apart from a much larger clone, this may be a read error. This sequence joins TRBV29-1 and TRBJ2-4; 13 nucleotides align to TRBD2. The CDR3 spans 14 residues. Germline CDR1 reads SQVTM; CDR2 reads ANQGSEA. The CDR3, as DNA: TGCAGCGTTGAAGGGACTAGCGGGAGAAACGTTCAGTACTTC. This sequence encodes CSVEGTSGRNVQYF.

The chain employs TRBV20-1 and TRBJ2-1; D may be TRBD1 (5 bases). CDR3 size: 13 residues. CDR1 is DFQATT, CDR2 SNEGSKA, per germline (reference sequence). The V gene lost 1 base and the J gene lost 8 bases, with 12 bases spanning the gap. Here the CDR3 reads CSARVQATDEQFF. CDR3 nucleotide sequence: TGCAGTGCTAGAGTACAGGCGACAGATGAGCAGTTCTTC.

The table lists this clonotype with a few counts. In DNA, the CDR3 is TGTGCCAGCAGCCGAGGACAGGGCTCCTATAATTCACCCCTCCACTTT. Translating gives CASSRGQGSYNSPLHF. The chain carries TRBV3-1 and TRBJ1-6; 8 bases map to TRBD1. Germline loops: CDR1 LGHDT, CDR2 YNNKEL (reference sequence). This CDR3 spans 16 amino acids. The V and J ends lost 4 bases and 0 bases, in that order; junction bases with no gene match: 2.

The chain uses TRBV7-2 and TRBJ2-1, with D perhaps matching TRBD2 (7 bases). Germline loops: CDR1 SGHTA, CDR2 FQGNSA. This CDR3 spans 15 amino acids. Trimming removed 5 bases at V and 6 bases at J, with 17 bases between. CDR3 sequence: CASSRAGGAPNEQFF. CDR3 nucleotide sequence: TGTGCCAGCAGCCGTGCTGGGGGGGCGCCCAATGAGCAGTTCTTC.

This clonotype was found a few times. CDR3 residues: CASRPTGTGTRYTF. The CDR3 bases are TGTGCCAGCAGGCCGACCGGGACAGGGACTCGCTACACCTTC. The chain joins TRBV12-3 or TRBV12-4 to TRBJ1-2; 9 bases match TRBD1. Losses at the gene ends were 6 bases for V and 9 bases for J; bases not matched to a gene: 11. The CDR3 is 14 amino acids.

This clonotype was detected a few times. This chain joins TRBV6-2 or TRBV6-3 and TRBJ2-1; TRBD2 aligns across 11 bases. Unmatched junction bases numbered 6, after V lost 0 bases and J lost 5 bases. The germline V gene has CDR1 MNHEY and CDR2 SVGEGT. This CDR3 has 17 residues. Here the CDR3 reads CASSYSRASGRHNEQFF. The CDR3 region has the DNA TGTGCCAGCAGTTACTCGAGGGCTAGCGGGAGGCACAATGAGCAGTTCTTC.

Only a few counts were recorded for this clonotype. The chain links TRBV20-1 to TRBJ2-7, with TRBD2 identical over 7 bases. V shed 5 bases and J 1 base; nucleotides not matched to a gene: 8. Per the germline V gene, CDR1 is DFQATT and CDR2 is SNEGSKA (reference sequence). The length of the CDR3 is 14 residues. CDR3 region: CSASREAGSYEQYF. In DNA, the CDR3 is TGCAGTGCTTCCCGGGAGGCAGGGTCCTACGAGCAGTACTTC.

The sample holds one count of this clonotype. In DNA, the CDR3 is TGTGCCAGCAGCTTAGGGGGACGGGGGTCCTACAATGAGCAGTTCTTC. It is translated as CASSLGGRGSYNEQFF. The chain recombines TRBV7-2 with TRBJ2-1; weak D call: TRBD2 (6 bases). The V gene lost 1 base and the J gene lost 1 base, with 11 bases spanning the gap. CDR3 size: 16 residues. Germline V CDR1 and CDR2: SGHTA, FQGNSA.

This clonotype was seen a handful of times. The rearrangement joins TRBV10-3 to TRBJ2-7; tentative D call: TRBD2 (6 bases). Trimming removed 2 bases from V and 7 bases from J, with 15 bases in between. Germline V lookup: CDR1 ENHRY, CDR2 SYGVKD. This CDR3 has 14 residues. The CDR3 loop is CAISEGGGNNEQYF. CDR3 DNA: TGTGCCATCAGTGAGGGCGGAGGGAACAATGAGCAGTACTTC.

This clonotype was found a few times. The chain links TRBV6-2 or TRBV6-3 to TRBJ2-3; TRBD2 matches 7 bases. This CDR3 region has 16 residues. CDR1 is MNHEY, CDR2 SVGEGT, per germline. Trimming took 4 bases from V and 4 from J; bases not matched to a gene: 11. CDR3 sequence reads: CASSFGRENKADTQYF. The DNA for the CDR3 is TGTGCCAGCAGTTTTGGGCGGGAGAATAAAGCAGATACGCAGTATTTT.

This chain joins TRBV20-1 and TRBJ2-7, with 7 bases identical to TRBD2. Germline CDR1 is DFQATT and CDR2 is SNEGSKA (reference sequence). The CDR3 length is 14 residues. After removal of 3 bases from V and 2 bases from J, the junction contained 7 bases not matched to a gene. CDR3 sequence: CSARWRGGTYEQYF. As DNA, the CDR3 is TGCAGTGCTAGGTGGCGGGGAGGGACCTACGAGCAGTACTTC.

This chain connects TRBV29-1 to TRBJ1-2; 7 bases align to TRBD1. The germline V gene encodes CDR1 SQVTM and CDR2 ANQGSEA. This CDR3 is 13 amino acids long. V lost 4 bases to trimming and J lost 6 bases; unmatched junction nucleotides: 8. The CDR3 here is CSVGEEGADGYTF. The DNA of the CDR3 is TGCAGCGTTGGAGAAGAGGGGGCCGATGGCTACACCTTC.

V and J are TRBV5-1 and TRBJ1-2; TRBD1 agrees at 7 bases. CDR1 is SGHRS and CDR2 is YFSETQ in the germline V gene. This CDR3 spans 13 amino acids. After removal of 6 bases from V and 3 bases from J, the junction contained 5 bases not matched to a gene. The CDR3 DNA sequence: TGCGCCAGCACCATTACAGGGGACTATGGCTACACCTTC. Protein sequence: CASTITGDYGYTF.

V and J are TRBV9 and TRBJ2-7, with 10 bases that match TRBD2. V shed 3 bases, J shed 3 bases, and the junction held 9 bases outside the gene matches. CDR1 SGDLS and CDR2 YYNGEE come from the germline V gene. The CDR3 spans 16 residues. The CDR3 nucleotides are TGTGCCAGCAGCGACAACCCTAGCGGGGGTTTCTACGAGCAGTACTTC. Protein: CASSDNPSGGFYEQYF.

V is TRBV29-1 and J is TRBJ1-1; TRBD1 matches 8 bases. Germline values: CDR1 SQVTM, CDR2 ANQGSEA. Unmatched junction bases numbered 5, after V lost 6 bases and J lost 5 bases. CDR3 length: 12 amino acids. CDR3 protein: CSVDRERTEAFF. The CDR3 region has the DNA TGCAGCGTGGACAGGGAGAGGACTGAAGCTTTCTTT.

The rearrangement links TRBV3-1 to TRBJ2-2; 13 nucleotides line up with TRBD2. Looked up from germline, CDR1 is LGHDT and CDR2 is YNNKEL (reference sequence). The CDR3 contains 16 residues. With 4 bases clipped from V and 5 bases from J, the junction kept 4 bases outside the gene matches. Here the CDR3 reads CASSLRLAGGTGELFF. The CDR3 DNA reads TGTGCCAGCAGCCTCCGACTAGCGGGAGGTACCGGGGAGCTGTTTTTT.

There are a few counts of this clonotype. The V gene is TRBV7-2, the J gene TRBJ2-7; D gene unclear. This CDR3 contains 16 residues. CDR1 is SGHTA and CDR2 is FQGNSA in the germline V gene. Trimming stripped 3 bases from V and 1 base from J, with 16 bases between. As DNA, the CDR3 is TGTGCCAGCAGCTTTGATTATCGGCCACCTTCCTACGAGCAGTACTTC. Its translation is CASSFDYRPPSYEQYF.

This clonotype was seen at least ten times. This rearrangement joins TRBV30 to TRBJ2-1; 10 bases align to TRBD2. CDR1 and CDR2 from the germline V gene are GTSNPN and SVGIG (reference sequence). This CDR3 has 15 residues. J gave up 2 bases and V 3 bases, and 4 bases lay outside the gene matches. The CDR3 protein is CAWSRGTSAYNEQFF. In DNA, the CDR3 is TGTGCCTGGAGCCGAGGGACTAGCGCCTACAATGAGCAGTTCTTC.

The chain recombines TRBV25-1 with TRBJ2-1, with a possible D match to TRBD1 (5 bases). Trimming cost V 0 bases and J 13 bases, with 19 bases left between them. From germline, CDR1 is MGHDK and CDR2 SYGVNS. This CDR3 region has 15 residues. The CDR3 is CASSEYNGARVDQFF. As DNA, the CDR3 is TGTGCCAGCAGTGAATATAATGGGGCCAGGGTTGATCAGTTCTTC. Supplemented by reference TRBV25-1 and TRBJ2-1, the full variable domain reads EADIYQTPRYLVIGTGKKITLECSQTMGHDKMYWYQQDPGMELHLIHYSYGVNSTEKGDLSSESTVSRIRTEHFPLTLESARPSHTSQYLCASSEYNGARVDQFFGPGTRLTVL.

This clonotype was seen only once. The chain links TRBV7-2 to TRBJ1-5; no firm D call. Trimming cost V 6 bases and J 0 bases, with 9 bases left between them. The CDR3 has 14 amino acids. The germline CDR1 and CDR2 sequences are SGHTA and FQGNSA. CDR3 protein: CASSREISNQPQHF. CDR3 DNA: TGTGCCAGCAGTCGGGAGATTAGCAATCAGCCCCAGCATTTT.